The sequence of this T cell receptor beta chain was determined in a study of Ad26.COV2.S vaccination and SARS-CoV-2 variants (dated by TCRdb to 2020 to 2022). Background on the whole study: Donors in the vaccine arm were drawn from COV1001, a multicentre, randomized, double-blind, placebo-controlled phase I-IIa trial testing Ad26.COV2.S in healthy adults. Trial participants were randomized into five groups of five: low-dose or high-dose Ad26.COV2.S given once or twice, or placebo on both occasions. Ad26.COV2.S was administered intramuscularly at 5 x 10^10 or 1 x 10^11 viral particles, either as a single shot or as two shots given 56 days apart. A total of 32 samples were included in the TCR-sequenced set, comprising roughly 19 Ad26.COV2.S vaccine recipients, 5 placebo recipients and 8 SARS-CoV-2 convalescent individuals. The specificity and breadth of SARS-CoV-2-reactive T cell receptors after Ad26.COV2.S vaccination were assessed by TCRbeta repertoire sequencing. Investigators did not know the trial group allocation while performing experiments and assessing outcomes.

The immunoSEQ Assay was used to sequence TCRbeta CDR3 regions. After extraction, genomic DNA underwent amplification by bias-controlled multiplex PCR, followed by high-throughput sequencing. Turning to the authors' computational methods: To quantify the absolute abundance of each unique TCRbeta CDR3 region, sequences were collapsed and filtered. T cell fraction was estimated by normalizing TCRbeta template counts to usable DNA, which was measured by amplifying reference genes present in all nucleated cells. Repertoire TCRs were annotated as SARS-CoV-2-specific when V gene, CDR3 amino acid sequence and J gene were exactly matched to a known reactive TCR set. The reference SARS-CoV-2 TCR set was derived from MIRA and filtered for enrichment in COVID-19-positive ImmuneCODE repertoires, a step that removed public or cross-reactive TCRs. Based on the MIRA antigens, annotated TCRs were further analysed at the level of specific ORF or position within ORF. Depth was the summed frequency of annotated unique rearrangements, while breadth was defined as annotated unique rearrangements over total unique productive rearrangements. TCR breadth was compared between groups using two-sided Wilcoxon rank-sum tests. TCRdb stores this immuneACCESS table with in-frame sequences only. Part of the clones is absent; in the studies checked, under half of the shortfall reflects unresolved V genes, and no reason is known for the rest. Clonal size and the V and J genes are those of that table, whereas D and trimming came from the DNA. In this sample the table shows 430,000 or so clones, 85% to 90% of which occur a single time. The top ten hold around 2.6% of the sample.

Remarks on this clone: Its recognized antigen is unknown. Base qualities were left out, and no much larger clone turns up one base away.

The investigation overall reported the following: The study lacked the statistical power to compare responses across vaccine doses or regimens. After vaccination, substantial breadth of spike-specific CD8+ and CD4+ T cell responses was reported. According to the authors, total T cell responses may have been underestimated by the TCR breadth and depth analyses. Ad26.COV2.S recipients had higher spike-specific TCR breadth than placebo recipients (P = 0.0014). Non-spike TCR breadth was comparable between vaccine and placebo recipients, consistent with the vaccine containing only spike.

The germline V gene provides CDR1 MNHNS and CDR2 SASEGT. After removal of 3 bases from V and 5 bases from J, the junction retains 8 bases not matched to a gene. Taken from cysteine to phenylalanine, the CDR3 has 16 residues. Only the CDR3 portion is preserved as DNA: 48 bases, with reading frame beginning at the first base. This specimen's treatment or condition label, per the study, means: around 19 received Ad26.COV2.S at low or high dose, single or two shots; roughly five received placebo; per-sample allocation not given. For vaccine and placebo recipients, repertoires were sequenced using samples collected on day 63 after the first injection. Cohort 1b enrolled roughly 25 adults aged 18-55 years at a single site in Boston, USA, between 29 July and 7 August 2020. Ad26.COV2.S was a replication-incompetent adenovirus type 26 vector that expressed a prefusion-stabilized SARS-CoV-2 spike protein derived from the original Wuhan strain.

The rearranged chain carries TRBV6-1 and TRBJ2-5, and 11 junction bases match TRBD2. Specimen: peripheral blood, collected in a trial of Ad26.COV2.S vaccine versus placebo. This clonotype was obtained from a person between 18 and 65 years old who received the Ad26.COV2.S COVID-19 vaccine or a placebo. The CDR3 here reads CASSEGLADGRETQYF. The bases read TGTGCCAGCAGTGAGGGACTAGCGGATGGTCGGGAGACCCAGTACTTC.